The rows below give T cell receptor beta chains drawn from one sample of a study of blood T cells in healthy people across ages. MiXCR, applied by TCRdb to the 5' RACE reads, yields one record per CDR3 protein. The sample lists 1.5 million to 2 million distinct CDR3 sequences; roughly 27% were seen once. The sample taken for sequencing was blood. These receptors originate from a woman younger than 45 in good health. The CDR3 runs from the conserved cysteine through the conserved F or W. Clone sizes are given selectively: once, few, many, or a class where the clone is expanded.

j_call clone_size v_call cdr3_aa
TRBJ2-1 few TRBV19 CASIPTSGSLYEQFF
TRBJ1-1 few TRBV10-2 CASNEAGNTNTEAFF
TRBJ1-6 - TRBV10-2 CASSPPDRRNSPLHF
TRBJ1-2 many TRBV20-1 CSASLGGKGSGYTF
TRBJ2-1 many TRBV7-2 CASSPGLAGEQFF
TRBJ1-2 many TRBV12-3/TRBV12-4 CASSATDRLTLYGYTF
TRBJ2-5 - TRBV6-5 CASSWSSGDQETQYF
TRBJ2-5 many TRBV5-1 CASSLDSIQETQYF
TRBJ2-5 - TRBV4-3 CASSQGRAAGTQYF
TRBJ1-5 - TRBV6-2/TRBV6-3 CASSSPGTGNQPQHF
TRBJ2-6 many TRBV7-2 CASSAGPSSGANVLTF
TRBJ1-2 - TRBV20-1 CSARPPGMGDYGYTF
TRBJ2-2 - TRBV5-1 CASSPDFGGELFF
TRBJ1-5 few TRBV6-2/TRBV6-3 CASSYSIPSNQPQHF
TRBJ2-7 many TRBV20-1 CSARQGATYEQYF
TRBJ2-7 - TRBV6-6 CASSYSAPQQGYEQYF
TRBJ2-2 - TRBV29-1 CSVERLIGPTGELFF
TRBJ2-7 many TRBV5-1 CASSAGGTPGLEQYF
TRBJ2-1 few TRBV21-1 CASTARLELAGGNEQFF
TRBJ2-7 - TRBV7-9 CASSDQGPRAALPYEQYF
TRBJ1-2 - TRBV12-3/TRBV12-4 CASSLKGQGISGYTF
TRBJ1-3 - TRBV6-5 CASSYSTPGYGDTIYF
TRBJ1-2 few TRBV11-2 CASSYVDRGYGYTF